The T cell receptor beta chain described here comes from a study of persistence of HIV-infected CD4 T cells. Study details: The sample holds CD4+ T cells responsive to CMV or HIV-1 Gag. Donors had been on suppressive ART for a median of around 8 years.

The germline V gene encodes CDR1 SGHRS and CDR2 YFSETQ. Trimming left V 4 bases short and J 4 bases short, with 26 bases between. The CDR3 length is 18 residues. With regard to this clone: The antigen is not known.

The immunoSEQ assay was version 4, run in survey mode. Repertoires were generated with immunoSEQ multiplex PCR, while TCRdb's copy carries only in-frame clones and drops some. The sample records more than 45,000 clones, under 85% being singletons. The stimulus was lysate of CMV-infected fibroblasts, approximately 9.6 ug/mL. Sorted nonresponding memory CD4+ T cells were CD40L-negative, CD69-negative, CD45RO-high. This sequence joins TRBV5-1 and TRBJ2-5; D may be TRBD2 (5 bases). The material sequenced was CD4+ T cells sorted from PBMCs after approximately 18-hour stimulation, taken from a patient who received antiretroviral therapy. This TCR derives from an adult man with HIV who was CMV-seropositive. The CDR3 DNA sequence: TGCGCCAGCAGCCCCGAACAATTCAACTCCCCTCGGGGAGAGACCCAGTACTTC. Its translation is CASSPEQFNSPRGETQYF.